This record covers a single TCR beta chain. In the authors' workflow: Counts of nucleated cells, estimated from reference gene primer amplification, were obtained. Clones were sequenced by immunoSEQ multiplex PCR, and TCRdb holds only the in-frame ones, with some missing. Clone size and the V and J calls come from that table; the DNA yielded D and trimming. The table lists about 230,000 clones, about nine tenths of them singletons, with less than 3.5% in the top ten. CDR1 SGHRS and CDR2 YFSETQ come from the germline V gene. The J segment lost 5 bases and the V segment lost 3 bases, leaving 5 bases of the junction unmatched. This CDR3 comprises 17 residues. These data originate in a study of blood T cell repertoires in COVID-19. Overall study context: Some COVID-19 samples were acute and others convalescent; all came from the United States, Italy and Spain. The analysed material was cDNA or gDNA that came from T cells, B-cell-depleted T cells, or PBMCs.

The receptor was derived from a man aged 30-40 years with COVID-19, enrolled during active disease. Sequencing input: peripheral blood. The chain carries TRBV5-1 and TRBJ2-2; 15 nucleotides match TRBD2. This chain's CDR3 is CASSSGTSGRNTGELFF. DNA for the CDR3: TGCGCCAGCAGCTCGGGGACTAGCGGGAGGAATACCGGGGAGCTGTTTTTT.